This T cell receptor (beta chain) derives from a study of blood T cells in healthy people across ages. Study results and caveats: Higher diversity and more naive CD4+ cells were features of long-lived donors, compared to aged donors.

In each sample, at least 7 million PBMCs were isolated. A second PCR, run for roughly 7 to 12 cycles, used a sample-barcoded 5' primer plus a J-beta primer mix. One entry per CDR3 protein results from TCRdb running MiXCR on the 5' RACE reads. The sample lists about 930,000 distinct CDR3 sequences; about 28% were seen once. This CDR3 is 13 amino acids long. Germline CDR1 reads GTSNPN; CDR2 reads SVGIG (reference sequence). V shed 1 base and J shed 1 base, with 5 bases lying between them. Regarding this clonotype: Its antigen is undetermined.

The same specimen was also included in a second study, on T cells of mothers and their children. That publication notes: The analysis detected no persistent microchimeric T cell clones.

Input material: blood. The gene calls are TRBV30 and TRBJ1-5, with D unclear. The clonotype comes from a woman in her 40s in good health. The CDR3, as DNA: TGTGCCTGGAGTGAGATGAGCAATCAGCCCCAGCATTTT. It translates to CAWSEMSNQPQHF.